Listed here is a single TCR beta chain. The CDR3 contains 14 residues. From germline, CDR1 is MNHEY and CDR2 SVGAGI. The junction had 6 bases not matched to a gene; V was cut back by 6 bases and J by 3 bases. PCR used 60 Vbeta primers and 13 Jbeta primers. Libraries were prepared by immunoSEQ multiplex PCR; TCRdb keeps only in-frame clonotypes and omits some of them. The sample includes about 160,000 clones, around 76% of them seen just once. The source of the sample is a study of cytomegalovirus exposure and HLA in healthy donors. The sequence was collected from a woman aged 35 to 49 in good health and CMV-seronegative. The chain is built from TRBV6-5 and TRBJ2-3; 7 nucleotides line up with TRBD1. The sequenced sample consisted of PBMCs. The CDR3 sequence is CASRITGETDTQYF. CDR3 in DNA: TGTGCCAGCAGGATTACAGGGGAAACAGATACGCAGTATTTT.